This T cell receptor (beta chain) came from a study of T cell repertoires in cytomegalovirus infection. Across the whole study: A matching HLA type, together with CMV infection, was signaled by public TCR beta signatures.

Study-wide points: The response measured ex vivo was dominated by TCR beta clonotypes (HLA-C-restricted and CMV-specific). Pooled public TCR beta family frequency picked out CMV carriers with the relevant HLA.

V was trimmed by 5 bases and J by 0 bases, leaving 7 bases between them. The CDR3 sequence is 13 residues long. Notes on this clonotype: Its antigen is not known.

TCRdb re-called the reads with MiXCR, one entry per CDR3 protein. The sample shows approximately 730,000 distinct CDR3 sequences, 25% to 35% of them seen only once. The starting material was cultured CD8+ T cells from PBMCs, obtained from culture after CMV antigen stimulation. This clonotype was obtained from a human donor in good health (CMV status not recorded). Some clones in this sample may be carry-over from other donors' samples. J is TRBJ2-5 and V is TRBV12-3 or TRBV12-4; unclear D gene. The CDR3 sequence: CASSTMDQETQYF. CDR3 nucleotides: TGTGCCAGCAGTACCATGGACCAAGAGACCCAGTACTTC.